The sequence of this T cell receptor beta chain was determined in a study of monozygotic twins with inflammatory bowel disease. From its re-call of the 5' RACE reads, TCRdb lists each CDR3 protein once, without DNA. This listing includes 110,000 to 150,000 distinct CDR3 sequences. CDR3 size: 15 residues. The germline V gene encodes CDR1 MDHEN and CDR2 SYDVKM. What was sequenced was blood. The sequence was obtained from a human donor with ulcerative colitis or Crohn's disease, or a healthy co-twin of an affected twin (not recorded which). This chain joins TRBV28 and TRBJ2-7; without DNA, the TCRdb call of TRBD2 cannot be checked. CDR3 region: CASRETSGGSYEQYF.